One and the same sample provided the 30 T cell receptor beta chains below, sequenced in a study of human T cells and chemical hapten exposure. The time point was: patch test 3, about 24 weeks after DPC sensitization. Noted treatment: therapeutic diphenylcyclopropenone sensitization with weekly scalp DPC. One entry per CDR3 protein, called by TCRdb with MiXCR from the RACE reads. Altogether about 97,000 distinct CDR3 sequences are present, roughly 27% being singletons, with the ten largest covering about a tenth. Sequenced material: whole blood, taken in connection with sensitization to the hapten diphenylcyclopropenone (DPC). The receptors derive from a man in his forties with alopecia areata. Some clones in this sample may be carry-over from other donors' samples.

The V gene is TRBV5-1, the J gene TRBJ1-2, with a weak D call TRBD1 (6 bases). Trimming removed 0 bases at V and 7 bases at J, with 19 bases between. There are 16 residues in the CDR3. Germline lookup yields CDR1 SGHRS and CDR2 YFSETQ. CDR3 loop: CASSLAARGEASGYTF. The CDR3 DNA reads as TGCGCCAGCAGCTTGGCCGCGAGGGGGGAGGCGTCTGGCTACACCTTC.

The chain joins TRBV12-3 or TRBV12-4 to TRBJ1-2, with 9 bases matching TRBD1. This CDR3 is 14 amino acids long. V trimming: 6 bases; J trimming: 4 bases; junction bases outside the gene matches: 6. As DNA, the CDR3 is TGTGCCAGCAGGTCTACAGGGGGCGGCTATGGCTACACCTTC. Amino acid sequence: CASRSTGGGYGYTF.

This clonotype has only one observation. The chain combines TRBV7-2 with TRBJ2-5; TRBD2 aligns across 10 bases. The CDR3 length is 16 residues. Germline loops: CDR1 SGHTA, CDR2 FQGNSA. After removal of 1 base from V and 1 base from J, the junction contained 3 bases not matched to a gene. The CDR3 sequence is CASSLVSGRIQETQYF. The CDR3 nucleotides are TGTGCCAGCAGCTTAGTTAGCGGGAGGATCCAAGAGACCCAGTACTTC.

The chain joins TRBV14 to TRBJ2-3; D possibly matches TRBD1 or TRBD2 (6 bases each). CDR3 size: 17 residues. V was clipped by 1 base and J by 2 bases, with 16 bases between them. Looked up from germline, CDR1 is SGHDN and CDR2 is FVKESK. The CDR3 is CASSQGPEGVFTDTQYF. CDR3 in DNA: TGTGCCAGCAGCCAAGGCCCGGAGGGGGTCTTCACAGATACGCAGTATTTT. The full variable domain, in which reference TRBV14 and TRBJ2-3 provide the parts outside the CDR3, is EAGVTQFPSHSVIEKGQTVTLRCDPISGHDNLYWYRRVMGKEIKFLLHFVKESKQDESGMPNNRFLAERTGGTYSTLKVQPAELEDSGVYFCASSQGPEGVFTDTQYFGPGTRLTVL.

The rearrangement uses TRBV10-3 and TRBJ2-7; tentatively, D is TRBD2 (5 bases). The V gene's germline CDR1 is ENHRY and CDR2 SYGVKD. The CDR3 sequence is 12 residues long. Trimming stripped 6 bases from V and 2 bases from J, with 8 bases between. The CDR3 coding sequence is TGTGCCATCAGCCGGGAAGCCTACGAGCAGTACTTC. This gives the protein CAISREAYEQYF.

The V call is TRBV5-4, the J call TRBJ2-7, with D uncertain. V shed 0 bases and J shed 6 bases, with 13 bases lying between them. Germline CDR1 is SGHNT and CDR2 is YYREEE (reference sequence). CDR3 length: 14 residues. The CDR3 DNA follows: TGTGCCAGCAGCTTGGCGGGCAGTCCTAGCGAGCAGTACTTC. Amino acid sequence: CASSLAGSPSEQYF.

This clonotype came up a few times. V gene TRBV25-1 combines with J gene TRBJ2-5; 10 nucleotides line up with TRBD1. Germline V CDR1 and CDR2: MGHDK, SYGVNS. J was trimmed by 5 bases and V by 4 bases; bases with no gene match: 4. CDR3 length: 14 residues. This CDR3 is CASSATGGTETQYF. The CDR3, as DNA: TGTGCCAGCAGTGCGACAGGGGGCACGGAGACCCAGTACTTC.

This clonotype was seen a handful of times. This chain connects TRBV9 to TRBJ1-3; 7 bases agree with TRBD1. V shed 4 bases and J 0 bases; nucleotides not matched to a gene: 4. The CDR3 is 15 residues long. CDR1 and CDR2 from the germline V gene are SGDLS and YYNGEE. DNA of the CDR3: TGTGCCAGCAGCCCGGGACAGAGCTCTGGAAACACCATATATTTT. It yields the protein CASSPGQSSGNTIYF.

V and J are TRBV27 and TRBJ2-1; D perhaps matches TRBD1 (5 bases). Between the trimmed V and J ends, which lost 2 bases and 9 bases, there was a span of 8 bases. Looked up from germline, CDR1 is MNHEY and CDR2 is SMNVEV (reference sequence). The CDR3 has 12 residues. The CDR3 reads CASSLRDSEQFF. Written as DNA, the CDR3 is TGTGCCAGCAGTTTAAGAGACAGTGAGCAGTTCTTC.

J is TRBJ2-2 and V is TRBV27; D is ambiguous. V was clipped by 5 bases and J by 1 base, with 8 bases between them. Germline CDR1 MNHEY, CDR2 SMNVEV (reference sequence). The CDR3 spans 14 residues. In nucleotides, the CDR3 is TGTGCCAGCAGTCCAACACAGAACACCGGGGAGCTGTTTTTT. Translation: CASSPTQNTGELFF.

This clonotype was detected a few times. The genes are TRBV30 and TRBJ2-1; the D is unclear. Germline V gene lookup returns CDR1 GTSNPN and CDR2 SVGIG (reference sequence). The CDR3 totals 11 residues. The V end lost 2 bases, the J end lost 6 bases, and 5 bases lay between the germline ends. CDR3 region: CAWSSSNEQFF. The CDR3 nucleotides read TGTGCCTGGAGTTCTAGCAATGAGCAGTTCTTC. Drawing the rest from reference TRBV30 and TRBJ2-1, the complete variable domain is SQTIHQWPATLVQPVGSPLSLECTVEGTSNPNLYWYRQAAGRGLQLLFYSVGIGQISSEVPQNLSASRPQDRQFILSSKKLLLSDSGFYLCAWSSSNEQFFGPGTRLTVL.

In this sample, this clonotype turned up many times. The gene calls are TRBV20-1 and TRBJ2-3; 12 bases fit TRBD2. V was clipped by 4 bases and J by 7 bases; unmatched bases: 12. There are 16 residues in the CDR3. Germline lookup yields CDR1 DFQATT and CDR2 SNEGSKA (reference sequence). For the CDR3, the DNA is TGCAGTGCTACCCGAGGGGAACTAGCGGGAGGAAATACGCAGTATTTT. This gives the protein CSATRGELAGGNTQYF.

The sample holds a few counts of this clonotype. The chain uses TRBV28 and TRBJ1-5; 7 nucleotides line up with TRBD1. This CDR3 comprises 15 residues. Germline lookup yields CDR1 MDHEN and CDR2 SYDVKM. The J segment lost 3 bases and the V segment lost 6 bases, leaving 8 bases of the junction unmatched. The DNA for the CDR3 is TGTGCCAGCAGCAAGAAGGGACAGAACAATCAGCCCCAGCATTTT. Translation: CASSKKGQNNQPQHF. The variable domain in full, with the rest retrieved from reference TRBV28 and TRBJ1-5, is DVKVTQSSRYLVKRTGEKVFLECVQDMDHENMFWYRQDPGLGLRLIYFSYDVKMKEKGDIPEGYSVSREKKERFSLILESASTNQTSMYLCASSKKGQNNQPQHFGDGTRLSIL.

The chain links TRBV12-3 or TRBV12-4 to TRBJ1-1; 7 positions match TRBD1. The length of the CDR3 is 11 residues. V dropped 6 bases and J dropped 11; count of bases not matched to a gene: 6. In DNA form, the CDR3 reads TGTGCCAGCAGCGAGGGACAGAAGGCTTTCTTT. Its protein product is CASSEGQKAFF.

This clonotype has more than one count but fewer than ten. The rearrangement joins TRBV18 to TRBJ2-5, with D unclear. This CDR3 has 14 residues. Germline V gives CDR1 KGHSH, CDR2 LQKENI. Trimming took 3 bases from V and 4 from J, leaving 12 bases between them. The CDR3 nucleotides are TGTGCCAGCTCACCTGCGGTCCTCCTAGAGACCCAGTACTTC. This sequence encodes CASSPAVLLETQYF.

Only a few counts were recorded for this clonotype. The V call is TRBV20-1, the J call TRBJ1-1; 7 bases map to TRBD1. The CDR3 contains 18 residues. V trimming: 0 bases; J trimming: 7 bases; junction bases outside the gene matches: 20. Germline V gene lookup returns CDR1 DFQATT and CDR2 SNEGSKA (reference sequence). The CDR3 here is CSARDSWWDRLRGDEAFF. CDR3 coding DNA: TGCAGTGCTAGAGATAGTTGGTGGGACAGACTAAGGGGAGATGAAGCTTTCTTT.

This rearrangement joins TRBV29-1 to TRBJ2-1; possibly TRBD2 for D (6 bases). V was trimmed by 3 bases and J by 8 bases, leaving 17 bases between them. Germline V lookup: CDR1 SQVTM, CDR2 ANQGSEA. The CDR3 loop spans 14 amino acids. The CDR3 nucleotides read TGCAGCGTTGACCAAGCGGGTCCTAGCGATGAGCAGTTCTTC. Its protein is CSVDQAGPSDEQFF.

This clonotype was counted ten times or more. The chain links TRBV20-1 to TRBJ2-3, with 7 bases identical to TRBD1. This CDR3 has 12 amino acids. Germline values: CDR1 DFQATT, CDR2 SNEGSKA (reference sequence). The J segment lost 4 bases and the V segment lost 4 bases, leaving 2 bases of the junction unmatched. Written as DNA, the CDR3 is TGCAGTGCTAAGGGGGCATCAGATACGCAGTATTTT. Translation: CSAKGASDTQYF.

This clonotype was seen only once. The chain uses TRBV5-6 and TRBJ1-4; D is unresolved. Germline assignment: CDR1 SGHDT and CDR2 YYEEEE. The CDR3 loop spans 13 amino acids. V was trimmed by 1 base and J by 5 bases, leaving 6 bases between them. CDR3 region: CASSLLPNEKLFF. DNA of the CDR3: TGTGCCAGCAGCTTGTTGCCGAATGAAAAACTGTTTTTT. The full variable domain, in which reference TRBV5-6 and TRBJ1-4 provide the parts outside the CDR3, is DAGVTQSPTHLIKTRGQQVTLRCSPKSGHDTVSWYQQALGQGPQFIFQYYEEEERQRGNFPDRFSGHQFPNYSSELNVNALLLGDSALYLCASSLLPNEKLFFGSGTQLSVL.

The chain has TRBV6-6 and TRBJ1-6, with 7 bases matching TRBD1. V shed 5 bases and J 5 bases; nucleotides not matched to a gene: 3. Per the germline V gene, CDR1 is MNHNY and CDR2 is SVGAGI (reference sequence). This CDR3 has 14 residues. In nucleotides, the CDR3 is TGTGCCAGCAGTGTTGACAGGGATAATTCACCCCTCCACTTT. Translated: CASSVDRDNSPLHF.

This clonotype was seen only a few times. The chain couples TRBV5-8 to TRBJ1-5; D is perhaps TRBD1 (5 bases). The germline CDR1 and CDR2 sequences are SGHTS and YDEGEE. With 1 base removed from V and 7 bases from J, the gap between germline ends came to 12 bases. This CDR3 is built from 14 residues. CDR3 nucleotide sequence: TGTGCCAGCAGCTTGAGGAGGGGTGGACAGCCCCAGCATTTT. Protein sequence: CASSLRRGGQPQHF.

This chain connects TRBV5-1 to TRBJ2-3, with TRBD2 identical over 11 bases. The V gene end was trimmed by 2 bases and the J gene end by 6 bases; junction bases not matched to a gene: 14. The CDR3 runs to 18 residues. Per the germline V gene, CDR1 is SGHRS and CDR2 is YFSETQ. The CDR3 reads CASSLRLAGGGRWDTQYF. CDR3 coding DNA: TGCGCCAGCAGCTTAAGGCTAGCGGGAGGAGGCCGGTGGGATACGCAGTATTTT.

The chain combines TRBV20-1 with TRBJ2-4; weak D call: TRBD1 (6 bases). CDR1 and CDR2 (germline): DFQATT, SNEGSKA (reference sequence). The CDR3 is made up of 12 amino acids. The V and J ends lost 8 bases and 5 bases respectively, with 13 bases between them. CDR3: CSTGQFENIQYF. CDR3 DNA: TGCAGTACTGGACAGTTCGAAAACATTCAGTACTTC.

The rearrangement joins TRBV6-2 or TRBV6-3 to TRBJ2-1, with D uncertain. The CDR3 runs to 15 residues. V lost 7 bases and J lost 7, with 20 bases in between. Germline values: CDR1 MNHEY, CDR2 SVGEGT. CDR3 nucleotides: TGTGCCAGCACCCGAAGGGAACACCCCGGGAATGAGCAGTTCTTC. Translating gives CASTRREHPGNEQFF.

This clonotype occurred a few times. V gene TRBV6-5 combines with J gene TRBJ2-1; 8 bases are shared with TRBD2. This CDR3 spans 15 amino acids. The J segment lost 5 bases and the V segment lost 6 bases, leaving 9 bases of the junction unmatched. Germline CDR1 MNHEY, CDR2 SVGAGI. The CDR3 sequence: CASRGPGGRHNEQFF. CDR3 nucleotides: TGTGCCAGCAGAGGACCGGGGGGGCGTCACAATGAGCAGTTCTTC.

This clonotype was seen more than once but under ten times. The chain employs TRBV7-2 and TRBJ2-1; 13 nucleotides line up with TRBD2. The CDR3 covers 15 residues. Germline-derived CDR1 and CDR2 are SGHTA and FQGNSA. Trimming removed 4 bases from V and 5 bases from J; junction bases left unmatched: 2. The CDR3 region is CASSWGLAGHNEQFF. CDR3 sequence (DNA): TGTGCCAGCAGCTGGGGACTAGCGGGACACAATGAGCAGTTCTTC. Using reference TRBV7-2 and TRBJ2-1 for the parts outside the CDR3, the full variable domain is GAGVSQSPSNKVTEKGKDVELRCDPISGHTALYWYRQSLGQGLEFLIYFQGNSAPDKSGLPSDRFSAERTGGSVSTLTIQRTQQEDSAVYLCASSWGLAGHNEQFFGPGTRLTVL.

The rearrangement links TRBV7-6 to TRBJ2-1; no clear D. Germline assignment: CDR1 SGHVS and CDR2 FNYEAQ. This CDR3 comprises 17 residues. The germline V and J ends were trimmed by 1 base and 4 bases, with 17 bases remaining between them. CDR3 sequence (DNA): TGTGCCAGCAGCTTAGTACACGGAAGAATGGGGTACAATGAGCAGTTCTTC. Its translation: CASSLVHGRMGYNEQFF.

The chain joins TRBV27 to TRBJ2-1, with TRBD2 matching over 8 bases. The trim removed 3 bases at V and 5 bases at J, leaving 3 bases unmatched. CDR1 is MNHEY and CDR2 is SMNVEV in the germline V gene (reference sequence). The CDR3 loop spans 14 amino acids. The CDR3 region is CASSFSGKDNEQFF. CDR3 sequence (DNA): TGTGCCAGCAGTTTTAGCGGGAAAGACAATGAGCAGTTCTTC.

The rearrangement joins TRBV27 to TRBJ2-7, with D possibly matching TRBD1 (5 bases). Between the trimmed V and J ends, which lost 9 bases and 2 bases, there was a span of 17 bases. The CDR3 has 14 residues. Germline CDR1 and CDR2: MNHEY and SMNVEV (reference sequence). The CDR3 region has the DNA TGTGCCAGTCCCGAGGCAAGGGGCCCCTACGAGCAGTACTTC. Its protein product is CASPEARGPYEQYF.

A note on this clonotype: Possible read error: a much larger clone is one base away. The gene calls are TRBV7-8 and TRBJ2-3; TRBD2 matches 7 bases. This CDR3 has 18 residues. Germline loops: CDR1 SGHVS, CDR2 FQNEAQ. The CDR3 coding sequence is TGTGCCAACAGCTCCATAACAACGACTAGCAGGGGCACAGATACGCAGTATTTT. It encodes CANSSITTTSRGTDTQYF. Variable domain in full (rest from reference TRBV7-8 and TRBJ2-3): GAGVSQSPRYKVAKRGQDVALRCDPISGHVSLFWYQQALGQGPEFLTYFQNEAQLDKSGLPSDRFFAERPEGSVSTLKIQRTQQEDSAVYLCANSSITTTSRGTDTQYFGPGTRLTVL.